This TCR beta chain was observed in a study of control samples from healthy donors and cancer patients. TCRdb's table, derived via immunoSEQ multiplex PCR, lists solely in-frame clones and lacks some. There are about 140,000 clones in the sample; just under 95% occur only once, and about 10% lies in the top ten. Germline V gene sequence: CDR1 MNHEY, CDR2 SVGAGI. This CDR3 has 14 amino acids. V was trimmed by 0 bases and J by 1 base, leaving 6 bases between them. This receptor was identified in a man aged 25-45 years in good health. The rearrangement links TRBV6-5 to TRBJ1-1; unclear D gene. Sequenced sample: blood. The CDR3 coding sequence is TGTGCCAGCAGTTACTCGAGAGGGAACACTGAAGCTTTCTTT. This gives the protein CASSYSRGNTEAFF.